This T cell receptor beta chain was retrieved from a study of T cells expressing NK-cell markers. Study in general: One of the eight sequenced donors was seronegative, whereas the other seven were HCMV-seropositive. Overall study findings and caveats: For over 5 donors, the dominant NKG2C+ clonotypes made up about 1.0-8% of their CD8+ T cells.

5'RACE template switching with UMIs produced the TCR beta cDNA. TCRdb re-called the 5' RACE reads; every CDR3 protein appears as one record, without DNA. The sample holds about 380,000 distinct CDR3 sequences. CDR3 length: 12 residues. Germline V gene data show CDR1 as KGHDR and CDR2 as SFDVKD. In the case of this clonotype: Antigen specificity is unknown.

The sequenced sample consisted of blood T cells: a sorted CD56 or NKG2C T cell subset, CD4+ or CD8+ T cells, or bulk PBMC T cells (not recorded which). The V gene is TRBV24-1, the J gene TRBJ2-5. The sequence derives from a man aged 18-75 years in good health. This chain's CDR3 is CATSDRSETQYF.